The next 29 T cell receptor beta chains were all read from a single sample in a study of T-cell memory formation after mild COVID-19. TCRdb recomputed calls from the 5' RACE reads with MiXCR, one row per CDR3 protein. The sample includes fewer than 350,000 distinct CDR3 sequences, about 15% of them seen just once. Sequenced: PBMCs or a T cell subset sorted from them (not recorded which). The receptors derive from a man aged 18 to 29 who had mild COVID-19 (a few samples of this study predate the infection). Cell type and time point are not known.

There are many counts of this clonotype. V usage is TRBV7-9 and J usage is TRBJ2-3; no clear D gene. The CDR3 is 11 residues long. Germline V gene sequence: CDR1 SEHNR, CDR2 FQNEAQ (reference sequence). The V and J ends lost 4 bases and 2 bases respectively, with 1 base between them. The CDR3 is CASSSTDTQYF. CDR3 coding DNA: TGTGCCAGCAGCTCCACAGATACGCAGTATTTT.

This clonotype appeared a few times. The CDR3 DNA is TGTGCCAGCACCCCGGACAGGGCAGGAGAGCAGTACTTC. This gives the protein CASTPDRAGEQYF. This chain uses TRBV5-5 with TRBJ2-7, with 8 positions matching TRBD1. CDR1 is SGHKS, CDR2 YYEKEE, per germline (reference sequence). The CDR3 contains 13 residues. V gave up 6 bases and J gave up 7 bases; unmatched junction bases: 9.

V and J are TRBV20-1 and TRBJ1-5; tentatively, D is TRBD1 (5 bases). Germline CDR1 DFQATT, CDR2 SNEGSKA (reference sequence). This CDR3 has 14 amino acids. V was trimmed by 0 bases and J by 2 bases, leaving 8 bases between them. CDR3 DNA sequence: TGCAGTGCTAGAGATACAGGAGGCAATCAGCCCCAGCATTTT. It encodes CSARDTGGNQPQHF.

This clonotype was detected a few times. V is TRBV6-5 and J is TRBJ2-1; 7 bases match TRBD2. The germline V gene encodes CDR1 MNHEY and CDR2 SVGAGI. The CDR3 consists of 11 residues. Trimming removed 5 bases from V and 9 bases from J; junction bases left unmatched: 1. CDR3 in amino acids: CASSRGVEQFF. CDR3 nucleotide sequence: TGTGCCAGCAGTCGGGGGGTTGAGCAGTTCTTC.

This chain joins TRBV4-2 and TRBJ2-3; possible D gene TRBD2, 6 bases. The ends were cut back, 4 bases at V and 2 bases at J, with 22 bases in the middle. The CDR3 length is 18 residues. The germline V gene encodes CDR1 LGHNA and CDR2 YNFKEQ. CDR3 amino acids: CASSRYSKGGTITDTQYF. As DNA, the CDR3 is TGTGCCAGCAGCCGCTACTCAAAGGGCGGGACCATCACAGATACGCAGTATTTT.

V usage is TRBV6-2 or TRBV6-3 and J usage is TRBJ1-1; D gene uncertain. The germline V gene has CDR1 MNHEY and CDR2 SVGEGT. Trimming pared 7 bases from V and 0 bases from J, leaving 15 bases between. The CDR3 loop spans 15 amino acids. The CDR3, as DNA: TGTGCCAGCATTTCCGGTCAGTTACTGAACACTGAAGCTTTCTTT. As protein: CASISGQLLNTEAFF.

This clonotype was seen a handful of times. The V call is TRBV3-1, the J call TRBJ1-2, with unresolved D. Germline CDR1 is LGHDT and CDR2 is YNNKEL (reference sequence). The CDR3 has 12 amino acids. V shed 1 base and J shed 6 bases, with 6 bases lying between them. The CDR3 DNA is TGTGCCAGCAGCCAAGTAGACCATGGCTACACCTTC. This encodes CASSQVDHGYTF. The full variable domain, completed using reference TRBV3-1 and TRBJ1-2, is DTAVSQTPKYLVTQMGNDKSIKCEQNLGHDTMYWYKQDSKKFLKIMFSYNNKELIINETVPNRFSPKSPDKAHLNLHINSLELGDSAVYFCASSQVDHGYTFGSGTRLTVV.

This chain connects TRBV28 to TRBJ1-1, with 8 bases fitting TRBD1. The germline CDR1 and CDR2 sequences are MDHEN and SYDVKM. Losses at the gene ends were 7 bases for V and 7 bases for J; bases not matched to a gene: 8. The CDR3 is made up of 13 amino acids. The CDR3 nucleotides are TGTGCCAGCAACGCCGGACAGGGCGGTGAAGCTTTCTTT. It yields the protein CASNAGQGGEAFF.

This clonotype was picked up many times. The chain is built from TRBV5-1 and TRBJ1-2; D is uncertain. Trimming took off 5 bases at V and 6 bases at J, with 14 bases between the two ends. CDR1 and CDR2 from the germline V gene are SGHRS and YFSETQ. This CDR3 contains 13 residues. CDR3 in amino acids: CASRPSVVDGYTF. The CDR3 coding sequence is TGCGCCAGCAGACCCAGTGTGGTGGATGGCTACACCTTC.

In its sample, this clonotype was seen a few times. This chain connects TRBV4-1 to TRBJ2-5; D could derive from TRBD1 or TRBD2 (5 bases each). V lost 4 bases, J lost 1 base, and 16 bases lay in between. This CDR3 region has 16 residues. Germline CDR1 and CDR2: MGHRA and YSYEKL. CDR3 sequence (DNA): TGCGCCAGCAGCCCCCTCGCCGGGGCAGTCCAAGAGACCCAGTACTTC. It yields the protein CASSPLAGAVQETQYF.

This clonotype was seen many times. DNA of the CDR3: TGTGCCAGCAGTTTTAAAGAGACCACTGAAGCTTTCTTT. It codes for CASSFKETTEAFF. The genes are TRBV27 and TRBJ1-1; D remains ambiguous. The CDR3 sequence is 13 residues long. Trimming took 3 bases from V and 4 from J, leaving 9 bases between them. Per the germline V gene, CDR1 is MNHEY and CDR2 is SMNVEV (reference sequence).

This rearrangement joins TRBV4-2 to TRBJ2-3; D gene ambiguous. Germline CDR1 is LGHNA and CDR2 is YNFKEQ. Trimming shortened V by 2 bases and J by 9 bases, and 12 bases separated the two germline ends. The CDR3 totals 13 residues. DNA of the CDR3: TGTGCCAGCAGCCAATCCGAGGAAGGAACGCAGTATTTT. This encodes CASSQSEEGTQYF.

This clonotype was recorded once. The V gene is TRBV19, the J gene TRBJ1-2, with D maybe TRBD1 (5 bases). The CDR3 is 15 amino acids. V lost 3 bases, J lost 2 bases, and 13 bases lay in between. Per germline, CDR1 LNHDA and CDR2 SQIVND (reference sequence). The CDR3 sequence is CASSIDWDGNYGYTF. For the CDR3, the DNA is TGTGCCAGTAGTATCGATTGGGACGGGAACTATGGCTACACCTTC.

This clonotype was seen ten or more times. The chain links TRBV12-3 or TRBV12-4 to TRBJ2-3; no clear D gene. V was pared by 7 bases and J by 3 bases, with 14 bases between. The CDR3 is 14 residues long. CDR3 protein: CASTLWLPTDTQYF. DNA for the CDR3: TGTGCCAGCACCCTATGGCTCCCGACAGATACGCAGTATTTT.

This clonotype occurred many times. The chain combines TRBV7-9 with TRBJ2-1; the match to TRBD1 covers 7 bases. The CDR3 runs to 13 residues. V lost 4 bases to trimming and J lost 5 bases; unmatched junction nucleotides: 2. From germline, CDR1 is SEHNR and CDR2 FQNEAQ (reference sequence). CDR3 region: CASSSGTDNEQFF. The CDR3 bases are TGTGCCAGCAGCTCCGGGACAGACAATGAGCAGTTCTTC. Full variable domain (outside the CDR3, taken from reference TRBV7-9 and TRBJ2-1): DTGVSQNPRHKITKRGQNVTFRCDPISEHNRLYWYRQTLGQGPEFLTYFQNEAQLEKSRLLSDRFSAERPKGSFSTLEIQRTEQGDSAMYLCASSSGTDNEQFFGPGTRLTVL.

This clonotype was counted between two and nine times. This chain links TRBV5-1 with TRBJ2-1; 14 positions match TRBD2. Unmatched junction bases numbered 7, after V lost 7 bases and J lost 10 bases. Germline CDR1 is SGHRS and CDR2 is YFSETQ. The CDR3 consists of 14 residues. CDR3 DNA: TGCGCCAGCTCAAGACTAGCGGGGGGGCGGGAGCAGTTCTTC. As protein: CASSRLAGGREQFF.

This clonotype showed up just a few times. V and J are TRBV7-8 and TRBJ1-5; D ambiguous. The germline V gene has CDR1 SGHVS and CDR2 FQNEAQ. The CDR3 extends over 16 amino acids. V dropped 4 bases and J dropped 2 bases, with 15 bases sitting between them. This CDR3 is CASSSKMRPGNQPQHF. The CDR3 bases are TGTGCCAGCAGCTCCAAGATGCGACCGGGCAATCAGCCCCAGCATTTT.

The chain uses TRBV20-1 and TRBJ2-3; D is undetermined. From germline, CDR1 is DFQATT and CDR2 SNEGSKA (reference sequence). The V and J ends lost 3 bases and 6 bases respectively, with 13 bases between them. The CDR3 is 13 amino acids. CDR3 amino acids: CSASAPVRDTQYF. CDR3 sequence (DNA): TGCAGTGCTAGCGCTCCGGTGAGGGATACGCAGTATTTT.

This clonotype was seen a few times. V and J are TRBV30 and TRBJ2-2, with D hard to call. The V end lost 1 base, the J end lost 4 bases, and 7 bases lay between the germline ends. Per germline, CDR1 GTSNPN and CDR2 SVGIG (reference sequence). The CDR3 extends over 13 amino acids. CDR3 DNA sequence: TGTGCCTGGAGTGAAACGGGCACCGGGGAGCTGTTTTTT. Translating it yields CAWSETGTGELFF.

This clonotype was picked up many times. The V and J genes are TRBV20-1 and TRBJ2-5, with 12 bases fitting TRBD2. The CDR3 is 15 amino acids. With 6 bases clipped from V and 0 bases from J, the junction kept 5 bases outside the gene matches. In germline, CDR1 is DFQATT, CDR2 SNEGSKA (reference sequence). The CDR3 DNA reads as TGCAGTGCGCGAAGACTAGCGGGGGACCAAGAGACCCAGTACTTC. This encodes CSARRLAGDQETQYF.

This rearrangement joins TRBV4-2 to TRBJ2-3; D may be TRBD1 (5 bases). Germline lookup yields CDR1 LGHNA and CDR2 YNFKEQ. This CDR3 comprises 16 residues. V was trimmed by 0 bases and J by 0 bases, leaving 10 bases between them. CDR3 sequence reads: CASSQEGLGSTDTQYF. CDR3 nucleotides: TGTGCCAGCAGCCAAGAGGGGCTAGGTAGCACAGATACGCAGTATTTT.

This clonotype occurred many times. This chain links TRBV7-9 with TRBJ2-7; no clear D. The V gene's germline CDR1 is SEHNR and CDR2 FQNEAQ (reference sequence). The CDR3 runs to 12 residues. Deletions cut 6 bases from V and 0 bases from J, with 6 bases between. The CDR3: CASSPPSYEQYF. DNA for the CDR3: TGTGCCAGCAGTCCCCCCTCCTACGAGCAGTACTTC.

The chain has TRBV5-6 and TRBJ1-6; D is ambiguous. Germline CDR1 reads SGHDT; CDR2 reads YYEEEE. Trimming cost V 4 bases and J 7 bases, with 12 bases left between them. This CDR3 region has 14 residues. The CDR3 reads CASSPDLKNSPLHF. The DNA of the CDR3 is TGTGCCAGCAGCCCTGATTTGAAGAATTCACCCCTCCACTTT.

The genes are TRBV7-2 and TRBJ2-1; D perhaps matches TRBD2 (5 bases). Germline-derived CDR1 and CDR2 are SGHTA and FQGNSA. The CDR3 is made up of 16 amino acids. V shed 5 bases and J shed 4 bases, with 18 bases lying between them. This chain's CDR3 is CASSRVAGSSYNEQFF. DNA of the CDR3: TGTGCCAGCAGCCGAGTGGCGGGCTCTTCTTACAATGAGCAGTTCTTC.

For the CDR3, the DNA is TGTGCCAGCAGCTTTTCAGGCCCAAAAGATGGCTACACCTTC. Its protein product is CASSFSGPKDGYTF. The chain carries TRBV13 and TRBJ1-2; D is ambiguous. The V end was cut by 3 bases, the J end by 6 bases, with 14 bases between. The CDR3 runs 14 residues. CDR1 is PRHDT, CDR2 FYEKMQ, per germline (reference sequence). Supplemented by reference TRBV13 and TRBJ1-2, the full variable domain reads AAGVIQSPRHLIKEKRETATLKCYPIPRHDTVYWYQQGPGQDPQFLISFYEKMQSDKGSIPDRFSAQQFSDYHSELNMSSLELGDSALYFCASSFSGPKDGYTFGSGTRLTVV.

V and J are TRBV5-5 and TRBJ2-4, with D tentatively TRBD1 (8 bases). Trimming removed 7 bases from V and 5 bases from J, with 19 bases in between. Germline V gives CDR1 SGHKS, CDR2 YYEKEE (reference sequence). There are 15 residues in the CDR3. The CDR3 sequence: CASRQGGTGENIQYF. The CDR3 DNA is TGTGCCAGCCGCCAGGGAGGGACAGGCGAAAACATTCAGTACTTC.

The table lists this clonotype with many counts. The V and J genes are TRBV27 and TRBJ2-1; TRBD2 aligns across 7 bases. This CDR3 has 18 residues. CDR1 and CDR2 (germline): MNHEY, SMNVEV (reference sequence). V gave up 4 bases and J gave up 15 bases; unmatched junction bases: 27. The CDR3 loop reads CASSSTTGGPQTMRWRFF. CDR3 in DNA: TGTGCCAGCAGTTCCACGACGGGAGGACCCCAAACAATGAGGTGGAGGTTCTTC.

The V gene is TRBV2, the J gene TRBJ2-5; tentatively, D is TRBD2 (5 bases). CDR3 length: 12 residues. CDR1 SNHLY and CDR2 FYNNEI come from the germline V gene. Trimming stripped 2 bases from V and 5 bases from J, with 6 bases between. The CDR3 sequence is CASSETGETQYF. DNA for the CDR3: TGTGCCAGCAGTGAAACGGGGGAGACCCAGTACTTC.

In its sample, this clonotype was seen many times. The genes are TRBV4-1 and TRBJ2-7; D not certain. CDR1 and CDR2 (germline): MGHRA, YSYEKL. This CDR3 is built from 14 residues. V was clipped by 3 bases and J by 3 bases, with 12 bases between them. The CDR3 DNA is TGCGCCAGCAGCCAGTGGACCGAAGACTACGAGCAGTACTTC. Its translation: CASSQWTEDYEQYF.